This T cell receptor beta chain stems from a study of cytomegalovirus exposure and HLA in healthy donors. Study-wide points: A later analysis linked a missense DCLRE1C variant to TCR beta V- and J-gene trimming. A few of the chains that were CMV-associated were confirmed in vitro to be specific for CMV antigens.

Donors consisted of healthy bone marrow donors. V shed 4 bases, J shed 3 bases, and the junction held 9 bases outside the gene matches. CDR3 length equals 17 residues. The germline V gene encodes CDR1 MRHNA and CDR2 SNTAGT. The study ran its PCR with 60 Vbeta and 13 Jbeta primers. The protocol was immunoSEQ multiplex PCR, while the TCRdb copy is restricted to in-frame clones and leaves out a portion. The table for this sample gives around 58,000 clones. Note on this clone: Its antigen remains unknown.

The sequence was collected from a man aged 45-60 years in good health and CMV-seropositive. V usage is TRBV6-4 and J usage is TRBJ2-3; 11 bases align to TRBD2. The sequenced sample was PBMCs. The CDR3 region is CASSGSGTSGETDTQYF. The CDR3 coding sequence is TGTGCCAGCAGTGGATCCGGGACTAGCGGAGAAACAGATACGCAGTATTTT.